One and the same sample provided the 21 T cell receptor beta chains below, sequenced in a study of blood T cell repertoires in COVID-19 (dated by TCRdb to the early 2020s). The protocol used for the library was the immunoSEQ multiplex PCR assay. What TCRdb holds here is the immuneACCESS table cut down to in-frame rearrangements. Part of the clones is not present; checked against another copy, under half of the missing clones reflect an unresolved V gene, and the others are unexplained. Here the sample has approximately 250,000 clones; about nine tenths occur a single time. Over 4% of the sample is in the top ten clones. Sequenced: PBMCs or T cells enriched from blood (not recorded which). Receptors were obtained from a woman in her twenties or thirties with acute COVID-19.

The chain links TRBV19 to TRBJ2-7, with D possibly TRBD2 on 5 matching bases. The length of the CDR3 is 15 residues. In germline, CDR1 is LNHDA, CDR2 SQIVND (reference sequence). V lost 1 base and J lost 0, with 10 bases in between. The CDR3 is CASSIGASSSYEQYF. The CDR3 region has the DNA TGTGCCAGTAGTATAGGAGCTAGCAGCTCCTACGAGCAGTACTTC.

In this sample, this clone is medium-sized. At the DNA level, this CDR3 is encoded by other sequences in the same sample as well. V and J are TRBV2 and TRBJ2-7, with 10 bases lining up with TRBD1. In germline, CDR1 is SNHLY, CDR2 FYNNEI. The CDR3 is made up of 13 amino acids. V was pared by 4 bases and J by 4 bases, with 1 base of the junction left unmatched. CDR3 nucleotides: TGTGCCAGCAGTGTGGGACAGGGGTACGAGCAGTACTTC. Amino acids: CASSVGQGYEQYF.

This chain uses TRBV5-4 with TRBJ1-1; D remains unclear. The CDR3 spans 11 residues. The V end was cut by 4 bases, the J end by 3 bases, with 4 bases between. The germline V gene encodes CDR1 SGHNT and CDR2 YYREEE (reference sequence). In DNA, the CDR3 is TGTGCCAGCAGCCGAGACACTGAAGCTTTCTTT. Amino acid sequence: CASSRDTEAFF.

The V gene is TRBV9, the J gene TRBJ2-1; 14 positions match TRBD2. Germline CDR1 is SGDLS and CDR2 is YYNGEE. Trimming cost V 4 bases and J 0 bases; bases outside gene matches: 6. This CDR3 comprises 18 residues. The CDR3 loop is CASSPGLAGALSYNEQFF. CDR3 bases: TGTGCCAGCAGCCCGGGACTAGCGGGGGCCCTCTCCTACAATGAGCAGTTCTTC. Full variable domain (rest looked up from reference TRBV9 and TRBJ2-1): DSGVTQTPKHLITATGQRVTLRCSPRSGDLSVYWYQQSLDQGLQFLIQYYNGEERAKGNILERFSAQQFPDLHSELNLSSLELGDSALYFCASSPGLAGALSYNEQFFGPGTRLTVL.

The V call is TRBV28, the J call TRBJ2-3; maybe TRBD2 (6 bases). Germline CDR1 reads MDHEN; CDR2 reads SYDVKM. This CDR3 is built from 14 residues. Trimming stripped 3 bases from V and 2 bases from J, with 9 bases between. Written as DNA, the CDR3 is TGTGCCAGCAGTTTGGCTAGCGCCACAGATACGCAGTATTTT. This encodes CASSLASATDTQYF.

In its sample, this clone was seen once. The chain combines TRBV3-1 (or the pseudogene TRBV3-2) with TRBJ2-3; D is uncertain. Germline V CDR1 and CDR2: LGHDT, YNNKEL (reference sequence). The CDR3 covers 14 residues. The ends were cut back, 3 bases at V and 1 base at J, with 8 bases in the middle. DNA of the CDR3: TGTGCCAGCAGCCATGACACCCGCACAGATACGCAGTATTTT. It codes for CASSHDTRTDTQYF.

In this sample, this clone turned up a few times. CDR3 coding DNA: TGTGCCATCAGTGATGTGACAGGGGGCGGAGGGGGCACTGAAGCTTTCTTT. Translated, it gives CAISDVTGGGGGTEAFF. The chain employs TRBV10-3 and TRBJ1-1, with 10 nucleotides matching TRBD1. This CDR3 is built from 17 residues. From germline, CDR1 is ENHRY and CDR2 SYGVKD. The V segment lost 3 bases and the J segment 4 bases; nucleotides outside the gene matches: 11.

This clone occurred once. The rearrangement links TRBV4-3 to TRBJ2-1; tentatively, D is TRBD2 (6 bases). V was cut by 3 bases and J by 9 bases, with 21 bases left in between. Germline loops: CDR1 LGHNA, CDR2 YSLEER. The CDR3 length is 16 residues. This CDR3 reads CASSQEWGDGGGEQFF. The CDR3, as DNA: TGCGCCAGCAGCCAGGAATGGGGGGACGGGGGAGGTGAGCAGTTCTTC.

The V and J genes are TRBV29-1 and TRBJ2-4; 9 nucleotides agree with TRBD1. V was pared by 7 bases and J by 1 base, with 5 bases of the junction left unmatched. The length of the CDR3 is 14 residues. Germline V CDR1 and CDR2: SQVTM, ANQGSEA. The CDR3 DNA reads TGCAGCGCTGGACAGGGGTTGGCCAAAAACATTCAGTACTTC. It is translated as CSAGQGLAKNIQYF. The whole variable domain, filled in from reference TRBV29-1 and TRBJ2-4, reads SAVISQKPSRDICQRGTSLTIQCQVDSQVTMMFWYRQQPGQSLTLIATANQGSEATYESGFVIDKFPISRPNLTFSTLTVSNMSPEDSSIYLCSAGQGLAKNIQYFGAGTRLSVL.

The chain has TRBV19 and TRBJ2-3; TRBD2 matches at 9 bases. The CDR3 has 20 amino acids. Trimming took 2 bases from V and 3 from J; bases not matched to a gene: 18. Germline V gene sequence: CDR1 LNHDA, CDR2 SQIVND (reference sequence). Written as DNA, the CDR3 is TGTGCCAGTAGTATAACAAATGGGCCCTTAGCGGGAGATATAACAGATACGCAGTATTTT. Its translation is CASSITNGPLAGDITDTQYF.

The chain has TRBV4-1 and TRBJ2-1; tentative D call: TRBD2 (6 bases). Germline V gene data show CDR1 as MGHRA and CDR2 as YSYEKL. The CDR3 totals 16 residues. V was pared by 1 base and J by 4 bases, with 14 bases between. For the CDR3, the DNA is TGCGCCAGCAGCCAAGGAACGGGACTCGGATACAATGAGCAGTTCTTC. This gives the protein CASSQGTGLGYNEQFF.

V usage is TRBV7-2 and J usage is TRBJ2-2, with 9 bases that match TRBD2. Germline V lookup: CDR1 SGHTA, CDR2 FQGNSA. This CDR3 region has 15 residues. V shed 5 bases and J 5 bases; nucleotides not matched to a gene: 6. In DNA form, the CDR3 reads TGTGCCAGCAGCCCCTGGCGGGAGGGGACCGGGGAGCTGTTTTTT. Amino acid sequence: CASSPWREGTGELFF.

The chain carries TRBV5-6 and TRBJ2-5; D may be TRBD1 (8 bases). V was shortened by 4 bases and J by 5 bases, with 15 bases between the two germline ends. Per germline, CDR1 SGHDT and CDR2 YYEEEE. The CDR3 totals 14 residues. The CDR3 spells CASSRGQGGETQYF. The CDR3, as DNA: TGTGCCAGCAGCAGAGGACAGGGAGGGGAGACCCAGTACTTC.

The rearrangement joins TRBV5-6 to TRBJ1-2; 9 bases line up with TRBD1. Germline CDR1 reads SGHDT; CDR2 reads YYEEEE. This CDR3 has 16 residues. V trimming: 2 bases; J trimming: 2 bases; junction bases outside the gene matches: 7. The CDR3 DNA reads as TGTGCCAGCAGCTTTCGGGACAGGGCGATAAACTATGGCTACACCTTC. This codes for CASSFRDRAINYGYTF.

The chain combines TRBV28 with TRBJ1-4; unclear D gene. The CDR3 runs 13 residues. The V gene lost 8 bases and the J gene lost 0 bases, with 7 bases spanning the gap. The germline V gene encodes CDR1 MDHEN and CDR2 SYDVKM. The CDR3 region is CASSDATNEKLFF. In DNA form, the CDR3 reads TGTGCCAGCTCAGATGCAACTAATGAAAAACTGTTTTTT.

This chain joins TRBV27 and TRBJ1-6; D gene ambiguous. In germline, CDR1 is MNHEY, CDR2 SMNVEV (reference sequence). Trimming took 5 bases from V and 6 from J, leaving 14 bases between them. CDR3 size: 15 residues. The CDR3 loop reads CASSPQPGSNSPLHF. The CDR3 DNA reads as TGTGCCAGCAGTCCCCAGCCGGGGAGTAATTCACCCCTCCACTTT.

The chain combines TRBV12-3 or TRBV12-4 with TRBJ1-2, with no clear D. CDR3 length: 11 amino acids. The V end was cut by 11 bases, the J end by 2 bases, with 9 bases between. CDR3 coding DNA: TGTGCCGCGTGGGCGAACTATGGCTACACCTTC. Protein sequence: CAAWANYGYTF.

This clone was counted a few times. This chain connects TRBV6-2 or TRBV6-3 to TRBJ2-1; D is undetermined. The CDR3 is made up of 12 amino acids. Germline V lookup: CDR1 MNHEY, CDR2 SVGEGT. V shed 5 bases and J shed 8 bases, with 10 bases lying between them. In DNA, the CDR3 is TGTGCCAGCAGTCTGAGCCATGATGAGCAGTTCTTC. The encoded protein is CASSLSHDEQFF.

This chain connects TRBV14 to TRBJ2-3, with 10 bases aligning to TRBD2. The germline gives CDR1 SGHDN, CDR2 FVKESK. The CDR3 length is 17 residues. After removal of 0 bases from V and 3 bases from J, the junction contained 6 bases not matched to a gene. CDR3 coding DNA: TGTGCCAGCAGCCAAGATTTTCTAGCGGGAGTAACAGATACGCAGTATTTT. It encodes CASSQDFLAGVTDTQYF. Full variable domain (rest looked up from reference TRBV14 and TRBJ2-3): EAGVTQFPSHSVIEKGQTVTLRCDPISGHDNLYWYRRVMGKEIKFLLHFVKESKQDESGMPNNRFLAERTGGTYSTLKVQPAELEDSGVYFCASSQDFLAGVTDTQYFGPGTRLTVL.

The chain is built from TRBV24-1 and TRBJ2-7; 12 bases are a match to TRBD2. The CDR3 consists of 15 residues. V dropped 2 bases and J dropped 7; count of bases not matched to a gene: 5. CDR1 and CDR2 from the germline V gene are KGHDR and SFDVKD. The CDR3 DNA is TGTGCCACCAGTGATTCTAGCGGGAGGGCCGGGGAGCAGTACTTC. Its protein is CATSDSSGRAGEQYF.

The rearrangement links TRBV11-3 to TRBJ1-3; D unclear. Trimming shortened V by 0 bases and J by 1 base, and 7 bases separated the two germline ends. The CDR3 runs to 15 residues. CDR1 and CDR2 (germline): SGHNT, YENEEA. CDR3 protein: CASSLDAGSGNTIYF. DNA of the CDR3: TGTGCCAGCAGCTTAGACGCAGGATCTGGAAACACCATATATTTT.